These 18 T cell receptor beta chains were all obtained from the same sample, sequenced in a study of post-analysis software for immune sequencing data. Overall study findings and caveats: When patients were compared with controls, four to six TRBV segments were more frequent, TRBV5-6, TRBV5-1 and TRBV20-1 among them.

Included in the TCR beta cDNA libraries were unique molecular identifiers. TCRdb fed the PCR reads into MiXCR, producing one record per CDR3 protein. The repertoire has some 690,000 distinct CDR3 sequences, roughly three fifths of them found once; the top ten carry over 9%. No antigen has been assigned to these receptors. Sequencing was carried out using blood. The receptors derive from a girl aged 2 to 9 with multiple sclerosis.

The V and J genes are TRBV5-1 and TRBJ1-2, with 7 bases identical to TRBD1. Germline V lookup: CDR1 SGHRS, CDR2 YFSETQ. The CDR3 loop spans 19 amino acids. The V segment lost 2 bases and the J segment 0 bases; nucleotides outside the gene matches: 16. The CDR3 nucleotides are TGCGCCAGCAGCTTCCCGACAGGGAGTGGATCGTCGACTAACTATGGCTACACCTTC. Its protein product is CASSFPTGSGSSTNYGYTF. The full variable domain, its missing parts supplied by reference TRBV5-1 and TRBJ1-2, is KAGVTQTPRYLIKTRGQQVTLSCSPISGHRSVSWYQQTPGQGLQFLFEYFSETQRNKGNFPGRFSGRQFSNSRSEMNVSTLELGDSALYLCASSFPTGSGSSTNYGYTFGSGTRLTVV.

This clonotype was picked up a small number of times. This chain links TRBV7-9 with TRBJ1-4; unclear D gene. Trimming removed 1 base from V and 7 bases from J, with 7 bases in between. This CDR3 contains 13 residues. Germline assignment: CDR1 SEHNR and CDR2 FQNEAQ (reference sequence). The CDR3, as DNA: TGTGCCAGCAGCTTAGGGGCGGCTGAAAAACTGTTTTTT. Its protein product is CASSLGAAEKLFF.

The CDR3 here is CASRTTSLIRETQYF. The CDR3 region has the DNA TGTGCCAGCAGAACGACTAGTCTAATACGGGAGACCCAGTACTTC. The chain links TRBV12-3 or TRBV12-4 to TRBJ2-5; a weak D match, TRBD2 (6 bases). V gave up 6 bases and J gave up 5 bases, with 19 bases separating them. This CDR3 contains 15 residues.

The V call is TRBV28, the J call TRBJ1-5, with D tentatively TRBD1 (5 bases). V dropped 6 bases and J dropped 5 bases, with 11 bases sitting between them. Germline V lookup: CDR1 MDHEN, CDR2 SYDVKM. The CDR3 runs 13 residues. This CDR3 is CASSIDSHQPQHF. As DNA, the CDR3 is TGTGCCAGCAGCATAGACAGTCATCAGCCCCAGCATTTT.

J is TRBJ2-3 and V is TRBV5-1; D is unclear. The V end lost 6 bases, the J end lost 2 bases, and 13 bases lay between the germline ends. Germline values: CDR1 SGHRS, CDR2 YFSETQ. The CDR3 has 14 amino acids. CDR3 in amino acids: CASTPERSTDTQYF. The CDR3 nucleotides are TGCGCCAGCACCCCAGAGAGGTCCACAGATACGCAGTATTTT.

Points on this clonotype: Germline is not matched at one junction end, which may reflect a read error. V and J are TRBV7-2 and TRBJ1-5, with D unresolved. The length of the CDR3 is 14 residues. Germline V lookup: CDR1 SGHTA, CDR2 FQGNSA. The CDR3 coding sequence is TGCGCCAGCAGCTTACTGTTCGGCAATCAGCCCCAGCATTTT. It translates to CASSLLFGNQPQHF. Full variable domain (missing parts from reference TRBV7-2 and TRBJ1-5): GAGVSQSPSNKVTEKGKDVELRCDPISGHTALYWYRQSLGQGLEFLIYFQGNSAPDKSGLPSDRFSAERTGGSVSTLTIQRTQQEDSAVYLCASSLLFGNQPQHFGDGTRLSIL.

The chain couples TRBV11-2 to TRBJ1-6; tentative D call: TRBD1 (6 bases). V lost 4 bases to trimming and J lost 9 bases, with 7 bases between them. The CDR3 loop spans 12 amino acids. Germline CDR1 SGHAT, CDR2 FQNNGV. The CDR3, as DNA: TGTGCCAGCAGCTCCAGGGGTTCACCCCTCCACTTT. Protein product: CASSSRGSPLHF.

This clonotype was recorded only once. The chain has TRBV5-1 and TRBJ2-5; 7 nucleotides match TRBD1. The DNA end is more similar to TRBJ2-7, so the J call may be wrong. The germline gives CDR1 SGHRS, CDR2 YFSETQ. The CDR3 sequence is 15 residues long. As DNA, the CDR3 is TGCGCCAGCAGCTTGGGACAGGGACGAGGACACGAGCAGTACTTC. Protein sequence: CASSLGQGRGHEQYF.

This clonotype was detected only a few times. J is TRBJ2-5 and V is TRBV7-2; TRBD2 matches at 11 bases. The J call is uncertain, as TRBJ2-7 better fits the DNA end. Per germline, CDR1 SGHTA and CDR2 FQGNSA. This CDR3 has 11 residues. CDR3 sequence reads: CAGTSGYEQYF. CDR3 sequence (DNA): TGTGCCGGGACTAGCGGATACGAGCAGTACTTC.

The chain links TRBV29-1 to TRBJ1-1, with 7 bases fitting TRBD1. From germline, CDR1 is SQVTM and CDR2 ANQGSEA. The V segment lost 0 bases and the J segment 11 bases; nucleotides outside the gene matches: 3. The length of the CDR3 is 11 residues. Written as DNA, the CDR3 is TGCAGCGTTGAAGATGAACAGGGGGCTTTCTTT. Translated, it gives CSVEDEQGAFF.

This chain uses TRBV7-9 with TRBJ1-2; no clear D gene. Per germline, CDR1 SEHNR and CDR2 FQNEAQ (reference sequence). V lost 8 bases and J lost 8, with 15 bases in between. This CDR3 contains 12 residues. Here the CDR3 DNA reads TGTGCCAGCGGAATAGGGTTGAGAGGCTACACCTTC. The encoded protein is CASGIGLRGYTF.

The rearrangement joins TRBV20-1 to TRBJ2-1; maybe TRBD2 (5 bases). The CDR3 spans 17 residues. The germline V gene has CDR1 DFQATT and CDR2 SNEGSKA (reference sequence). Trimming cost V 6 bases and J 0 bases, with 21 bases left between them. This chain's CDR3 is CSASETGTSSSYNEQFF. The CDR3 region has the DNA TGCAGTGCCTCAGAGACGGGAACTTCAAGCTCCTACAATGAGCAGTTCTTC.

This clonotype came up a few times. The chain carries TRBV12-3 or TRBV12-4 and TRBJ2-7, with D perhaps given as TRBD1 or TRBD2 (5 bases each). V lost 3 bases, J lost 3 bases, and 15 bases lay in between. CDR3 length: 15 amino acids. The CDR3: CASSLGLARDYEQYF. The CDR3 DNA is TGTGCCAGCAGTTTGGGGCTTGCTCGGGACTACGAGCAGTACTTC.

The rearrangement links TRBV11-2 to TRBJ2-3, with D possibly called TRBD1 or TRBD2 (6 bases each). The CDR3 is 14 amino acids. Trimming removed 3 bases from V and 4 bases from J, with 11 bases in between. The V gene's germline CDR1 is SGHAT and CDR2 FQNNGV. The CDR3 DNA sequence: TGTGCCAGCAGCTTGGTAAGGGGGGCAGATACGCAGTATTTT. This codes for CASSLVRGADTQYF.

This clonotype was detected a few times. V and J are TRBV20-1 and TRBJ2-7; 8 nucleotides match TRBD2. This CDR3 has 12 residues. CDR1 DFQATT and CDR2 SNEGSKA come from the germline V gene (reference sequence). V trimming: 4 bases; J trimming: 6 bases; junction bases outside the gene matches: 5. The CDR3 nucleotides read TGCAGTGCTATTGGACTAGCTGTCGAGCAGTACTTC. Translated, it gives CSAIGLAVEQYF.

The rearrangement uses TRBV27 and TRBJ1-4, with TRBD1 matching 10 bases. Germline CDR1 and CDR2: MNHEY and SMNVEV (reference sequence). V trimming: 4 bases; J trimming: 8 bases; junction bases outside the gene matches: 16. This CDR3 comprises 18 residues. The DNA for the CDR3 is TGTGCCAGCAGTTGGTCGGGACAGGGGCGAGGGTTCGAGGAAAAACTGTTTTTT. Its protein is CASSWSGQGRGFEEKLFF.

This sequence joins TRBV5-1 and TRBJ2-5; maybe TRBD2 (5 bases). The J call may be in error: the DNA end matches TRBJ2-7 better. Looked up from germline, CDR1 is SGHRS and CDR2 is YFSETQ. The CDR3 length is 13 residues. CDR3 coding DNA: TGCGCCAGCACGGTGGGAGTTGACTACGAGCAGTACTTC. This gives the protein CASTVGVDYEQYF.

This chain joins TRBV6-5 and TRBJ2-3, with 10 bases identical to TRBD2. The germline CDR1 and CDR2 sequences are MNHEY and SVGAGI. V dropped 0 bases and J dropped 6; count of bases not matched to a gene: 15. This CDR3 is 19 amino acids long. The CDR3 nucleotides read TGTGCCAGCAGTTACTCCGCTCCGGGACTAGCGAATTCTGAGGATACGCAGTATTTT. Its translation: CASSYSAPGLANSEDTQYF.